Included here is one TCR beta chain sequence, with context. The antigen this receptor binds is unknown. The sample holds no much larger clone one base away, and base qualities are not on file. This sample was included in a study of CD8 T cells in ankylosing spondylitis listed by TCRdb under 2017. Looking at the study overall: The study profiled T cell receptor beta repertoires in healthy donors and ankylosing spondylitis patients to find disease-linked TCR variants. The full study cohort comprised approximately 23 ankylosing spondylitis patients and about a hundred healthy donors. Samples of peripheral blood were taken, and for ankylosing spondylitis patients, synovial fluid was collected as well.

The germline V gene specifies MNHNS as CDR1 and SASEGT as CDR2. Inclusive of the bounding cysteine and phenylalanine, the CDR3 is 16 residues long. The only DNA kept is the CDR3, 48 bases in frame from the first base. A distance of 19 bases separates the germline ends of V and J, which lose 7 bases and 3 bases respectively. Paper-wide results and their limitations: The disease-linked clones were reported as significantly enriched in matched synovial fluid samples from ankylosing spondylitis patients. Some TCR beta motif variants had previously been reported in synovial fluid and blood of reactive arthritis patients, which suggested common disease-initiation mechanisms. Blood from ankylosing spondylitis patients appeared to be characterized by a TCR beta motif made up of several highly homologous amino acid variants. The disease-linked clones had a CD8+ phenotype and were found at relatively low frequencies in peripheral blood.

The sequencing machine was an Illumina HiSeq 2500. Quantitative 5'-RACE with molecular barcodes was used to prepare TCR beta libraries. The study's own analysis went as follows. A new computational method based on a probabilistic model of VDJ rearrangement was used to identify disease-linked TCR variants. The public reads were reanalyzed by TCRdb: fastp trimming at Q25, MiXCR alignment, in-frame beta chains only. For every CDR3 protein sequence, its rows merge into one entry that carries the most common genes and DNA. The V and J calls come from TCRdb's annotation, not from the publication. Present in this sample are about 250,000 distinct CDR3 sequences, over 15% of which were seen just once. The ten largest make up around 32% of the sample.

The sequence was collected from a male donor with ankylosing spondylitis or in good health (not recorded which). Sequenced sample: blood, either unsorted or a sorted T cell fraction (not recorded which). This sequence uses TRBV6-1 and TRBJ1-3; a tentative D call is TRBD1 (6 bases match). In nucleotides, the sequence is TGTGCCAGCACGACAGCTCCGGGACAACTTGGAAACACCATATATTTT. This is translated as CASTTAPGQLGNTIYF.